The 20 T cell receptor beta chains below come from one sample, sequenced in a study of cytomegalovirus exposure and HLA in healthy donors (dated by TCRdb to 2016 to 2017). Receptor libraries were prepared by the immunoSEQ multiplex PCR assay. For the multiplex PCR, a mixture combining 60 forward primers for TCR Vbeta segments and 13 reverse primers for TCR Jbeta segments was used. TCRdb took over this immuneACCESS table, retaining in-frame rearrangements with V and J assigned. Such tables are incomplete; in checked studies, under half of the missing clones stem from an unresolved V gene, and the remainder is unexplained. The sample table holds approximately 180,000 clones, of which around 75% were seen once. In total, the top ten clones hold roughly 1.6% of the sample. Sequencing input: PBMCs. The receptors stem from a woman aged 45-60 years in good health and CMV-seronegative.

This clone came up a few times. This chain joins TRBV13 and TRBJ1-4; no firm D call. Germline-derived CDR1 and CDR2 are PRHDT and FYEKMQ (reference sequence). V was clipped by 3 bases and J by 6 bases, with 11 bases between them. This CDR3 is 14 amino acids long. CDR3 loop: CASSLRQPHEKLFF. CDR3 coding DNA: TGTGCCAGCAGCTTGAGGCAGCCCCATGAAAAACTGTTTTTT.

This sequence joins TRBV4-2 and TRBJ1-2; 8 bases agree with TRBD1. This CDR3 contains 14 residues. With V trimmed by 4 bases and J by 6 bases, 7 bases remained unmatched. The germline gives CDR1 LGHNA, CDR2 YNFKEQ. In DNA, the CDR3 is TGTGCCAGCAGCCGAGCACAGGGGGACCATGGCTACACCTTC. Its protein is CASSRAQGDHGYTF.

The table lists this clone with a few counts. CDR3 loop: CASSQVEGVYFYEQYF. In DNA form, the CDR3 reads TGCGCCAGCAGCCAAGTGGAGGGCGTCTATTTTTACGAGCAGTACTTC. This chain connects TRBV4-1 to TRBJ2-7; weak D call: TRBD2 (6 bases). The V end lost 1 base, the J end lost 4 bases, and 17 bases lay between the germline ends. The germline V gene encodes CDR1 MGHRA and CDR2 YSYEKL. This CDR3 contains 16 residues.

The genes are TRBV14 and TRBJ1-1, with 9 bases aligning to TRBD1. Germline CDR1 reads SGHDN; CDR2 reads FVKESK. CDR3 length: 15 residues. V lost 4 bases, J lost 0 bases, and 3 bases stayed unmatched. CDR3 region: CASSLWDRVNTEAFF. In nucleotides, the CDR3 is TGTGCCAGCAGCCTATGGGACAGGGTGAACACTGAAGCTTTCTTT.

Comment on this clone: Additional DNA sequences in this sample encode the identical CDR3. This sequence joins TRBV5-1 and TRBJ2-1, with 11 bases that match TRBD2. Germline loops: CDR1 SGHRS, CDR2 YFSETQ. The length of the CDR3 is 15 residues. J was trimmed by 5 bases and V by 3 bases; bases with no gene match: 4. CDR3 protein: CASSSGTSGHNEQFF. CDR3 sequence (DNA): TGCGCCAGCAGCTCCGGGACTAGCGGCCACAATGAGCAGTTCTTC.

CDR3 amino acids: CASTQDSTGVGNTIYF. DNA of the CDR3: TGCGCCAGCACCCAGGACTCGACAGGGGTTGGAAACACCATATATTTT. The V gene is TRBV4-1, the J gene TRBJ1-3; 8 nucleotides align to TRBD1. With 7 bases clipped from V and 3 bases from J, the junction kept 11 bases outside the gene matches. CDR3 length: 16 residues. The germline gives CDR1 MGHRA, CDR2 YSYEKL.

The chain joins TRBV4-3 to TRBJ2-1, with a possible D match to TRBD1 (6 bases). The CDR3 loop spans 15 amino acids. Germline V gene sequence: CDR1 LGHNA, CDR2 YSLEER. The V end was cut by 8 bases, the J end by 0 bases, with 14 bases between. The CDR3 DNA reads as TGCGCCAGCTCCCCGGACAGAAGCTCCTACAATGAGCAGTTCTTC. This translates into CASSPDRSSYNEQFF.

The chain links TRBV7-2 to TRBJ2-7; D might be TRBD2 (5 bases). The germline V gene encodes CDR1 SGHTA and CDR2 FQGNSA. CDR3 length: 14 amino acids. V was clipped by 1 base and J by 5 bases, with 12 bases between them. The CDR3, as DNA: TGTGCCAGCAGCTTAGGGCCTAGCATCCACGAGCAGTACTTC. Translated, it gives CASSLGPSIHEQYF.

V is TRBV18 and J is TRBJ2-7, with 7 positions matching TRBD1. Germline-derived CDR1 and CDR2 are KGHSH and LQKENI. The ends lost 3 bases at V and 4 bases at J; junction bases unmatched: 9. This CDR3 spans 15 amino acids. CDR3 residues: CASSPQNGTDYEQYF. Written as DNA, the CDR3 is TGTGCCAGCTCACCCCAGAATGGGACAGATTACGAGCAGTACTTC. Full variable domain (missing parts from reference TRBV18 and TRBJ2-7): NAGVMQNPRHLVRRRGQEARLRCSPMKGHSHVYWYRQLPEEGLKFMVYLQKENIIDESGMPKERFSAEFPKEGPSILRIQQVVRGDSAAYFCASSPQNGTDYEQYFGPGTRLTVT.

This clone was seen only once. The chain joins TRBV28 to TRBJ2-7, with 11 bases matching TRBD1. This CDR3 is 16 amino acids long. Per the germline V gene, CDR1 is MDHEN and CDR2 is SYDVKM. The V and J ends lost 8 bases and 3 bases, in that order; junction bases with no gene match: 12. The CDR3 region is CASLKPGTGGNYEQYF. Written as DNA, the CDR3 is TGTGCCAGCTTAAAACCCGGGACAGGGGGAAACTACGAGCAGTACTTC.

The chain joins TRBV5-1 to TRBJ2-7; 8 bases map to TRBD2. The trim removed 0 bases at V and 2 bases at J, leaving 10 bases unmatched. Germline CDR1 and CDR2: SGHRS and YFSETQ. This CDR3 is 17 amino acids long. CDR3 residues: CASSLAPRGGVAYEQYF. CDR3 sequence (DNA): TGCGCCAGCAGCTTGGCCCCCCGGGGGGGGGTCGCCTACGAGCAGTACTTC. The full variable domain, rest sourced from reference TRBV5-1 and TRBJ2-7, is KAGVTQTPRYLIKTRGQQVTLSCSPISGHRSVSWYQQTPGQGLQFLFEYFSETQRNKGNFPGRFSGRQFSNSRSEMNVSTLELGDSALYLCASSLAPRGGVAYEQYFGPGTRLTVT.

CDR3 DNA: TGCGCCAGCAGCCAAGATTGGACTAGAAACAATGAGCAGTTCTTC. Amino acids: CASSQDWTRNNEQFF. V gene TRBV4-3 combines with J gene TRBJ2-1; 7 bases fit TRBD2. The CDR3 runs to 15 residues. From germline, CDR1 is LGHNA and CDR2 YSLEER. V trimming: 0 bases; J trimming: 5 bases; junction bases outside the gene matches: 4.

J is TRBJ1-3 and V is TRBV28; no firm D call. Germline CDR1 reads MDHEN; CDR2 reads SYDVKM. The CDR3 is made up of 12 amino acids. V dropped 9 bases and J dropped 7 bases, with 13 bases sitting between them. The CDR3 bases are TGTGCCAGTCTAGAGCAAGGCAACACCATATATTTT. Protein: CASLEQGNTIYF. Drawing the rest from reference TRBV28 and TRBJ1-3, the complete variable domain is DVKVTQSSRYLVKRTGEKVFLECVQDMDHENMFWYRQDPGLGLRLIYFSYDVKMKEKGDIPEGYSVSREKKERFSLILESASTNQTSMYLCASLEQGNTIYFGEGSWLTVV.

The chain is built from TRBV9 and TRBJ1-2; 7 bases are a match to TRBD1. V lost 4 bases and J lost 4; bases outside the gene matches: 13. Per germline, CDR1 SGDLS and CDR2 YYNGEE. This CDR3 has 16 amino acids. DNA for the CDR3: TGTGCCAGCAGCCTATTCGACAGGGCGGGGACCTATGGCTACACCTTC. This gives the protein CASSLFDRAGTYGYTF.

The CDR3 sequence: CASGRGNGYTF. The CDR3 DNA sequence: TGTGCCAGCGGTAGGGGGAATGGCTACACCTTC. The chain is built from TRBV6-5 and TRBJ1-2, with a possible D match to TRBD1 (6 bases). The CDR3 runs 11 residues. CDR1 is MNHEY, CDR2 SVGAGI, per germline. The V end lost 8 bases, the J end lost 6 bases, and 10 bases lay between the germline ends.

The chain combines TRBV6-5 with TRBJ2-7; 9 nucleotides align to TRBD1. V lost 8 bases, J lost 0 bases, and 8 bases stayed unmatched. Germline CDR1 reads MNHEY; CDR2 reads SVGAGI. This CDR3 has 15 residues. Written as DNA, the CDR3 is TGTGCCAGCTCTAGGACAGGGGTAAGCTCCTACGAGCAGTACTTC. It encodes CASSRTGVSSYEQYF.

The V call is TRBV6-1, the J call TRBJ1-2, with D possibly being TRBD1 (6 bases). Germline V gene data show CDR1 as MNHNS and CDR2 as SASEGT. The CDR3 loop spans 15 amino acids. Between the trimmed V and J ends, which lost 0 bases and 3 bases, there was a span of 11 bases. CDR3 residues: CASSEARGAYYGYTF. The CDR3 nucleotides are TGTGCCAGCAGTGAAGCGCGGGGGGCTTACTATGGCTACACCTTC.

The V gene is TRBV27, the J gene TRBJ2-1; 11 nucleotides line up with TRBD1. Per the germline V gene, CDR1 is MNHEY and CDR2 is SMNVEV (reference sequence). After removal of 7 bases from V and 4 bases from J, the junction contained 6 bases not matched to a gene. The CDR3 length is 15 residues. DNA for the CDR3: TGTGCCAGCACTCTCGGACAGGGGGCATACAATGAGCAGTTCTTC. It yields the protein CASTLGQGAYNEQFF.

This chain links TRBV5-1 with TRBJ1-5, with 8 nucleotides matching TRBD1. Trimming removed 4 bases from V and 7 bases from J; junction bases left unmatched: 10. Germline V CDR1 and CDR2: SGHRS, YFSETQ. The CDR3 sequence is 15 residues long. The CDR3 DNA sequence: TGCGCCAGCAGCGTCTCAGGGGGCAGTTGGCAGCCCCAGCATTTT. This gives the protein CASSVSGGSWQPQHF. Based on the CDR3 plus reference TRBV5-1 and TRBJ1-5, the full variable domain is KAGVTQTPRYLIKTRGQQVTLSCSPISGHRSVSWYQQTPGQGLQFLFEYFSETQRNKGNFPGRFSGRQFSNSRSEMNVSTLELGDSALYLCASSVSGGSWQPQHFGDGTRLSIL.

CDR3 DNA: TGTGCCAGCAGTTGGGGGCAGGGCCCAAACTATGGCTACACCTTC. This sequence encodes CASSWGQGPNYGYTF. The V and J genes are TRBV6-7 and TRBJ1-2, with D possibly being TRBD1 (6 bases). TRBV6-7 is given ORF status, its function remaining uncertain. The V end lost 4 bases, the J end lost 2 bases, and 14 bases lay between the germline ends. This CDR3 is 15 amino acids long.